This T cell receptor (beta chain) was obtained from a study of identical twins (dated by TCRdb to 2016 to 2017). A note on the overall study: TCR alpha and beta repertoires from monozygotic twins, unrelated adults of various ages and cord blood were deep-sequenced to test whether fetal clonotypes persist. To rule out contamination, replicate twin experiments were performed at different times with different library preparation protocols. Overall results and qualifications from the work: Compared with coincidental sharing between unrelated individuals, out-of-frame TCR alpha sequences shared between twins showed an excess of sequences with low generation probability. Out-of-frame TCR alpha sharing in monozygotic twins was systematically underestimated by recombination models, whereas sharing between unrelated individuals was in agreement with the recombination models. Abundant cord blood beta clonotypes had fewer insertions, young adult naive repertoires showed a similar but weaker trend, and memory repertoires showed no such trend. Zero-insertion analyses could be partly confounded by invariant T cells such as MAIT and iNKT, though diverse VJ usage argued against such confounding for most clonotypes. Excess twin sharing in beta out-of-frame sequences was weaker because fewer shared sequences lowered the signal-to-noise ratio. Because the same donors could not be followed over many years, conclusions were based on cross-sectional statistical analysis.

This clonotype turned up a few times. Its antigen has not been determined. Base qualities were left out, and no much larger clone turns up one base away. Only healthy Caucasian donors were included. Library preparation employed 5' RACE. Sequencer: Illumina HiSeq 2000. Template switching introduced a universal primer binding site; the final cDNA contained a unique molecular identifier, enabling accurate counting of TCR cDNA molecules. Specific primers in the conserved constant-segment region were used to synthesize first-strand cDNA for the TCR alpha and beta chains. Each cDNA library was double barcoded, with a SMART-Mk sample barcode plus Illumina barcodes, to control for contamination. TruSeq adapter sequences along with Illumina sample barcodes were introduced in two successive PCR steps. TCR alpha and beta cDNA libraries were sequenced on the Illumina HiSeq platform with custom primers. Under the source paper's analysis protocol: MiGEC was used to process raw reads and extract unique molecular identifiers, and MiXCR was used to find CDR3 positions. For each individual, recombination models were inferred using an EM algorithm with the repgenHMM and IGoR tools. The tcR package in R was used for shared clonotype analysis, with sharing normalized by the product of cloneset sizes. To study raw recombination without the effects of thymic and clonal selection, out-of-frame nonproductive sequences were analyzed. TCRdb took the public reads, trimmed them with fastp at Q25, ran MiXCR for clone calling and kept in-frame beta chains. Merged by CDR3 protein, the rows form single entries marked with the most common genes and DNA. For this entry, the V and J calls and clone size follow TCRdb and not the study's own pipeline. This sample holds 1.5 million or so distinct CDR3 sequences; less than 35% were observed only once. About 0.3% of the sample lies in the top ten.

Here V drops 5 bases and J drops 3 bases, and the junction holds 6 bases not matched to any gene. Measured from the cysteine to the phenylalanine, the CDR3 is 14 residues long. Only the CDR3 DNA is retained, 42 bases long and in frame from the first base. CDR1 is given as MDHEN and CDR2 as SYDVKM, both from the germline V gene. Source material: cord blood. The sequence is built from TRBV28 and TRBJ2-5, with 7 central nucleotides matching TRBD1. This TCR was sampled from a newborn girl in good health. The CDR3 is CASSVQGKEETQYF. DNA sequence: TGTGCCAGCAGTGTACAGGGGAAGGAAGAGACCCAGTACTTC.